These 30 T cell receptor beta chains were all obtained from the same sample, sequenced in a study of blood T cell repertoires in COVID-19 (dated by TCRdb to the early 2020s). Library preparation was by the immunoSEQ multiplex PCR assay. TCRdb re-hosts the immuneACCESS table, in-frame sequences only. Its copies lack some clones; in the studies checked, an unresolved V gene accounts for under half of them, and the cause for the rest is not known. This sample has roughly 100,000 clones in its table, and more than 75% of those were observed once. The top ten clones comprise 6.2% of the sample. Material for sequencing was peripheral blood. The origin of the receptors is a human donor in a cohort sampled during active COVID-19.

The chain has TRBV11-3 and TRBJ1-6, with D uncertain. The CDR3 contains 14 residues. CDR1 and CDR2 from the germline V gene are SGHNT and YENEEA. Trimming took 3 bases from V and 10 from J, leaving 13 bases between them. The DNA of the CDR3 is TGTGCCAGCAGCTTGAGGGCAGAGGGCTCACCCCTCCACTTT. This translates into CASSLRAEGSPLHF.

The V call is TRBV2, the J call TRBJ2-5; 7 bases match TRBD2. Trimming cost V 6 bases and J 3 bases; bases outside gene matches: 10. Germline V lookup: CDR1 SNHLY, CDR2 FYNNEI. This CDR3 is 15 amino acids long. The CDR3 bases are TGTGCCAGCAGCGACCGGGACTACACAGAAGAGACCCAGTACTTC. It translates to CASSDRDYTEETQYF.

This clone was counted a single time. The V and J genes are TRBV15 and TRBJ1-1; D perhaps matches TRBD1 (5 bases). Looked up from germline, CDR1 is LNHNV and CDR2 is YYDKDF (reference sequence). This CDR3 contains 13 residues. V lost 2 bases, J lost 4 bases, and 8 bases lay in between. The CDR3 DNA reads TGTGCCACCAGCAGACAGGGAATCACTGAAGCTTTCTTT. It encodes CATSRQGITEAFF.

The gene calls are TRBV19 and TRBJ1-1; 8 bases fit TRBD1. From germline, CDR1 is LNHDA and CDR2 SQIVND (reference sequence). J lost 7 bases, V lost 6 bases, and 16 bases had no gene match. This CDR3 has 16 amino acids. CDR3 sequence: CASSTPGTGYFGEAFF. The CDR3 nucleotides read TGTGCCAGTAGCACCCCCGGGACAGGATATTTTGGTGAAGCTTTCTTT.

This clone has just one count. This chain joins TRBV28 and TRBJ1-1, with a possible D match to TRBD1 (5 bases). Germline lookup yields CDR1 MDHEN and CDR2 SYDVKM. Trimming pared 2 bases from V and 1 base from J, leaving 11 bases between. The CDR3 totals 15 residues. CDR3 sequence reads: CASSLGGGSNTEAFF. As DNA, the CDR3 is TGTGCCAGCAGTTTAGGGGGAGGATCGAACACTGAAGCTTTCTTT. Using reference TRBV28 and TRBJ1-1 for the parts outside the CDR3, the full variable domain is DVKVTQSSRYLVKRTGEKVFLECVQDMDHENMFWYRQDPGLGLRLIYFSYDVKMKEKGDIPEGYSVSREKKERFSLILESASTNQTSMYLCASSLGGGSNTEAFFGQGTRLTVV.

V usage is TRBV2 and J usage is TRBJ2-3; the D gene is possibly TRBD1 (6 bases). CDR1 is SNHLY, CDR2 FYNNEI, per germline. CDR3 length equals 12 residues. Trimming cost V 6 bases and J 7 bases, with 11 bases left between them. Here the CDR3 reads CASRNRANTQYF. The CDR3 DNA follows: TGTGCCAGCAGGAACAGGGCGAATACGCAGTATTTT.

The chain joins TRBV5-5 to TRBJ1-4; no definite D call. Trimming stripped 5 bases from V and 4 bases from J, with 6 bases between. This CDR3 is built from 12 residues. CDR1 and CDR2 from the germline V gene are SGHKS and YYEKEE (reference sequence). The CDR3 is CASSSSNEKLFF. The CDR3 DNA follows: TGTGCCAGCAGTTCTAGTAATGAAAAACTGTTTTTT.

This clone was counted only a few times. The rearrangement joins TRBV11-3 to TRBJ2-3; perhaps TRBD2 as D (6 bases). The CDR3 has 16 amino acids. CDR1 and CDR2 (germline): SGHNT, YENEEA. V was shortened by 1 base and J by 8 bases, with 19 bases between the two germline ends. In DNA, the CDR3 is TGTGCCAGCAGCTTAGTCTCGGGCCCCTCAGCGGGTACGCAGTATTTT. Its translation: CASSLVSGPSAGTQYF.

V is TRBV28 and J is TRBJ2-1; a possible D gene is TRBD1 (6 bases). The CDR3 is made up of 17 amino acids. In germline, CDR1 is MDHEN, CDR2 SYDVKM. Trimming pared 5 bases from V and 5 bases from J, leaving 22 bases between. The DNA of the CDR3 is TGTGCCAGCAGTCTCGTTCTAGGGGCAGGGGTCGACAATGAGCAGTTCTTC. Amino acids: CASSLVLGAGVDNEQFF.

V usage is TRBV3-1 (or the pseudogene TRBV3-2) and J usage is TRBJ1-2; D is possibly TRBD1 (6 bases). Trimming pared 4 bases from V and 4 bases from J, leaving 19 bases between. The CDR3 is 16 residues long. Germline V gene lookup returns CDR1 LGHDT and CDR2 YNNKEL (reference sequence). The CDR3 nucleotides are TGTGCCAGCAGCCCGGGACACGGCTTTTCGGGCTATGGCTACACCTTC. Translating gives CASSPGHGFSGYGYTF.

The genes are TRBV5-4 and TRBJ2-7, with 10 nucleotides matching TRBD1. After removal of 0 bases from V and 5 bases from J, the junction contained 5 bases not matched to a gene. The CDR3 spans 15 residues. From germline, CDR1 is SGHNT and CDR2 YYREEE (reference sequence). The CDR3 spells CASSLDGTGDDEQYF. CDR3 bases: TGTGCCAGCAGCTTGGACGGGACAGGGGATGACGAGCAGTACTTC.

The chain recombines TRBV3-1 (or the pseudogene TRBV3-2) with TRBJ1-1, with D uncertain. Germline CDR1 reads LGHDT; CDR2 reads YNNKEL (reference sequence). The V end was cut by 2 bases, the J end by 3 bases, with 16 bases between. The CDR3 has 16 residues. CDR3 nucleotide sequence: TGTGCCAGCAGCCAAAATGCCGTGGCAGGCTACACTGAAGCTTTCTTT. Amino acid sequence: CASSQNAVAGYTEAFF.

This sequence joins TRBV19 and TRBJ1-2; 9 nucleotides match TRBD1. Germline V CDR1 and CDR2: LNHDA, SQIVND (reference sequence). This CDR3 region has 15 residues. With V trimmed by 3 bases and J by 4 bases, 6 bases remained unmatched. DNA for the CDR3: TGTGCCAGTAGTATTATTACGACAGGGGGCTATGGCTACACCTTC. Protein sequence: CASSIITTGGYGYTF.

This clone was seen once. The chain links TRBV5-4 to TRBJ1-5; D uncertain. The V gene's germline CDR1 is SGHNT and CDR2 YYREEE (reference sequence). Trimming took off 0 bases at V and 3 bases at J, with 10 bases between the two ends. CDR3 length: 15 amino acids. The CDR3 here is CASSLGPGPNQPQHF. The CDR3 DNA follows: TGTGCCAGCAGCTTGGGGCCAGGCCCCAATCAGCCCCAGCATTTT.

This chain links TRBV10-3 with TRBJ1-1; weak D call: TRBD1 (6 bases). CDR1 and CDR2 from the germline V gene are ENHRY and SYGVKD. The ends were cut back, 5 bases at V and 1 base at J, with 11 bases in the middle. This CDR3 comprises 14 residues. The CDR3 DNA follows: TGTGCCATCAGTTCCCCGGACAGGAACACTGAAGCTTTCTTT. This gives the protein CAISSPDRNTEAFF.

V and J are TRBV7-3 and TRBJ2-5; 11 bases match TRBD2. Germline V gene lookup returns CDR1 SGHTA and CDR2 FQGTGA. The CDR3 has 16 amino acids. V was clipped by 5 bases and J by 2 bases; unmatched bases: 7. This CDR3 is CASSPNSGREQETQYF. CDR3 in DNA: TGTGCCAGCAGCCCAAATAGCGGGAGGGAACAAGAGACCCAGTACTTC.

The rearrangement uses TRBV28 and TRBJ2-7, with 8 bases aligning to TRBD1. The CDR3 runs to 14 residues. V lost 0 bases to trimming and J lost 6 bases; unmatched junction nucleotides: 4. Germline CDR1 reads MDHEN; CDR2 reads SYDVKM. DNA for the CDR3: TGTGCCAGCAGTTTATGGGACAGGGTCGGCGAGCAGTACTTC. This sequence encodes CASSLWDRVGEQYF.

This sequence joins TRBV5-1 and TRBJ1-2; TRBD1 might be the D (6 bases). The CDR3 covers 15 residues. Germline V lookup: CDR1 SGHRS, CDR2 YFSETQ. V was cut by 0 bases and J by 8 bases, with 17 bases left in between. CDR3 amino acids: CASSLGTRGASGYTF. For the CDR3, the DNA is TGCGCCAGCAGCTTGGGAACGCGGGGGGCAAGCGGCTACACCTTC.

V is TRBV11-2 and J is TRBJ2-5, with D unclear. Germline V gene sequence: CDR1 SGHAT, CDR2 FQNNGV. V shed 5 bases and J shed 0 bases, with 13 bases lying between them. The CDR3 covers 15 residues. The CDR3 loop is CASSPRVQYQETQYF. DNA for the CDR3: TGTGCCAGCAGCCCTCGAGTCCAATACCAAGAGACCCAGTACTTC.

The chain links TRBV30 to TRBJ1-3; TRBD1 matches 12 bases. Germline-derived CDR1 and CDR2 are GTSNPN and SVGIG (reference sequence). After removal of 0 bases from V and 5 bases from J, the junction contained 11 bases not matched to a gene. This CDR3 region has 18 residues. CDR3 residues: CAWSVPLGTGGGRNTIYF. The CDR3 nucleotides read TGTGCCTGGAGTGTCCCGCTCGGGACAGGGGGCGGGAGAAACACCATATATTTT.

The chain has TRBV5-4 and TRBJ1-3; D unresolved. The CDR3 spans 13 residues. Germline V gene lookup returns CDR1 SGHNT and CDR2 YYREEE (reference sequence). Between the trimmed V and J ends, which lost 5 bases and 0 bases, there was a span of 6 bases. The CDR3 reads CASRPSSGNTIYF. The CDR3 DNA reads as TGTGCCAGCAGACCCAGCTCTGGAAACACCATATATTTT. The full variable domain, its missing parts supplied by reference TRBV5-4 and TRBJ1-3, is ETGVTQSPTHLIKTRGQQVTLRCSSQSGHNTVSWYQQALGQGPQFIFQYYREEENGRGNFPPRFSGLQFPNYSSELNVNALELDDSALYLCASRPSSGNTIYFGEGSWLTVV.

This chain uses TRBV27 with TRBJ1-2; 7 bases map to TRBD1. The germline V gene encodes CDR1 MNHEY and CDR2 SMNVEV (reference sequence). Trimming took 0 bases from V and 4 from J; bases not matched to a gene: 5. This CDR3 contains 15 residues. The CDR3 bases are TGTGCCAGCAGTTTATCCCCGGGACAGATCTATGGCTACACCTTC. Translating it yields CASSLSPGQIYGYTF.

The chain joins TRBV5-5 to TRBJ2-5; D is undetermined. Germline CDR1 reads SGHKS; CDR2 reads YYEKEE (reference sequence). V was cut by 4 bases and J by 4 bases, with 14 bases left in between. CDR3 length: 14 residues. CDR3: CASSAIMGLETQYF. In nucleotides, the CDR3 is TGTGCCAGCAGCGCAATTATGGGCCTAGAGACCCAGTACTTC.

The rearrangement joins TRBV11-2 to TRBJ2-1; D is perhaps TRBD2 (6 bases). The germline gives CDR1 SGHAT, CDR2 FQNNGV. The V end lost 1 base, the J end lost 4 bases, and 11 bases lay between the germline ends. CDR3 length: 15 residues. CDR3 DNA: TGTGCCAGCAGCTTAGGACTAGTTCGGTACAATGAGCAGTTCTTC. Protein: CASSLGLVRYNEQFF.

This clone was observed once. This chain connects TRBV4-1 to TRBJ1-5; the match to TRBD1 covers 7 bases. The CDR3 is 17 residues long. CDR1 MGHRA and CDR2 YSYEKL come from the germline V gene. V trimming: 2 bases; J trimming: 0 bases; junction bases outside the gene matches: 7. The CDR3, as DNA: TGCGCCAGCAGCCAAATGGACAGGAGTTATAGCAATCAGCCCCAGCATTTT. It specifies CASSQMDRSYSNQPQHF.

CDR3 loop: CASSPRTRAASYEQYF. For the CDR3, the DNA is TGTGCCAGCAGCCCCCGAACGAGAGCGGCTTCCTACGAGCAGTACTTC. J is TRBJ2-7 and V is TRBV9; D is perhaps TRBD2 (5 bases). The CDR3 sequence is 16 residues long. The ends were cut back, 4 bases at V and 1 base at J, with 18 bases in the middle. Germline CDR1 SGDLS, CDR2 YYNGEE.

This rearrangement joins TRBV10-2 to TRBJ2-1; 9 bases are shared with TRBD2. The CDR3 contains 16 residues. The V segment lost 0 bases and the J segment 8 bases; nucleotides outside the gene matches: 8. Germline V gene data show CDR1 as WSHSY and CDR2 as SAAADI. CDR3 protein: CASSESVGLAGYEQFF. As DNA, the CDR3 is TGCGCCAGCAGTGAGTCAGTGGGACTAGCTGGTTATGAGCAGTTCTTC.

The chain's CDR3 is CASSWTTGSTDTQYF. CDR3 sequence (DNA): TGTGCCAGCAGCTGGACGACAGGGAGCACAGATACGCAGTATTTT. V usage is TRBV7-2 and J usage is TRBJ2-3; 7 bases agree with TRBD1. The CDR3 extends over 15 amino acids. The V gene end was trimmed by 4 bases and the J gene end by 0 bases; junction bases not matched to a gene: 4. From germline, CDR1 is SGHTA and CDR2 FQGNSA.

This rearrangement joins TRBV5-1 to TRBJ2-6; a possible D gene is TRBD1 (5 bases). The V end lost 4 bases, the J end lost 1 base, and 9 bases lay between the germline ends. The CDR3 has 15 residues. Per germline, CDR1 SGHRS and CDR2 YFSETQ. The CDR3 spells CASSPQGSGANVLTF. The CDR3 DNA reads as TGCGCCAGCAGCCCGCAGGGTTCTGGGGCCAACGTCCTGACTTTC.

This chain links TRBV11-2 with TRBJ2-7, with a tentative D call TRBD2 (6 bases). CDR1 and CDR2 (germline): SGHAT, FQNNGV. This CDR3 is 15 amino acids long. Trimming pared 5 bases from V and 2 bases from J, leaving 16 bases between. The CDR3 is CASSLRGLLPYEQYF. The CDR3 bases are TGTGCCAGCAGCCTTCGGGGACTTCTTCCCTACGAGCAGTACTTC.